The 11 T cell receptor beta chains below come from one sample, sequenced in a study of T-cell reconstitution after alpha-beta-depleted transplantation in children. Unique molecular identifiers were incorporated into the prepared TCRbeta library. MiXCR, applied by TCRdb to the PCR reads, yields one record per CDR3 protein. The table lists some 240,000 distinct CDR3 sequences, around 9.7% of them singletons. The sequences come from PBMCs from the stem cell graft donor, collected from the stem cell graft. These receptors were obtained from a human donor who donated a stem cell graft to a child with SCID.

This clonotype was counted ten times or more. The V and J genes are TRBV29-1 and TRBJ1-2; D unclear. Germline CDR1 is SQVTM and CDR2 is ANQGSEA. CDR3 length equals 12 residues. Trimming cost V 0 bases and J 6 bases, with 8 bases left between them. CDR3 sequence (DNA): TGCAGCGTTGAAGATCAAGGTGATGGCTACACCTTC. It translates to CSVEDQGDGYTF. The variable domain in full, with the rest retrieved from reference TRBV29-1 and TRBJ1-2, is SAVISQKPSRDICQRGTSLTIQCQVDSQVTMMFWYRQQPGQSLTLIATANQGSEATYESGFVIDKFPISRPNLTFSTLTVSNMSPEDSSIYLCSVEDQGDGYTFGSGTRLTVV.

This sequence joins TRBV7-9 and TRBJ1-1, with TRBD1 as a possible D gene (5 bases). Per the germline V gene, CDR1 is SEHNR and CDR2 is FQNEAQ (reference sequence). Trimming took off 5 bases at V and 0 bases at J, with 10 bases between the two ends. CDR3 size: 14 residues. Written as DNA, the CDR3 is TGTGCCAGCAGCCCCAAGACAGTGAACACTGAAGCTTTCTTT. Translation gives CASSPKTVNTEAFF.

Many counts were recorded for this clonotype. This rearrangement joins TRBV10-3 to TRBJ2-3; 8 nucleotides line up with TRBD2. The CDR3 totals 14 residues. CDR1 is ENHRY, CDR2 SYGVKD, per germline. V shed 11 bases and J 2 bases; nucleotides not matched to a gene: 9. The CDR3: CAANAGGPTDTQYF. The CDR3 coding sequence is TGTGCCGCTAACGCGGGGGGACCCACAGATACGCAGTATTTT.

This clonotype was seen at least ten times. The chain joins TRBV6-5 to TRBJ2-7, with D tentatively TRBD2 (6 bases). Trimming took off 2 bases at V and 0 bases at J, with 8 bases between the two ends. The CDR3 runs 14 residues. CDR1 MNHEY and CDR2 SVGAGI come from the germline V gene. The CDR3 loop reads CASSYGGNSYEQYF. Written as DNA, the CDR3 is TGTGCCAGCAGTTACGGGGGGAACTCCTACGAGCAGTACTTC.

This clonotype was seen ten or more times. The V gene is TRBV12-3 or TRBV12-4, the J gene TRBJ2-2; 7 positions agree with TRBD1. Unmatched junction bases numbered 8, after V lost 7 bases and J lost 6 bases. CDR3 length equals 14 residues. The CDR3 is CASTPTGYSGELFF. Here the CDR3 DNA reads TGTGCCAGCACCCCGACAGGGTATTCCGGGGAGCTGTTTTTT.

This clonotype was recorded many times. V gene TRBV7-2 combines with J gene TRBJ2-5, with TRBD1 identical over 7 bases. The CDR3 contains 15 residues. Germline trimming cut 3 bases from V and 4 bases from J; bases unmatched to any gene: 8. Germline V gene data show CDR1 as SGHTA and CDR2 as FQGNSA. CDR3 protein: CASSLTGSRGETQYF. For the CDR3, the DNA is TGTGCCAGCAGCTTGACAGGGTCGCGTGGAGAGACCCAGTACTTC.

There are many counts of this clonotype. The chain couples TRBV4-1 to TRBJ2-5, with D maybe TRBD1 (8 bases). V lost 0 bases to trimming and J lost 7 bases, with 18 bases between them. Germline V gene sequence: CDR1 MGHRA, CDR2 YSYEKL. The CDR3 is 16 amino acids. Written as DNA, the CDR3 is TGCGCCAGCAGCCAAGAAGCGGGACAGGAGTCTCGGACCCAGTACTTC. This codes for CASSQEAGQESRTQYF.

This clonotype was seen many times. The V gene is TRBV5-1, the J gene TRBJ2-2; 7 positions match TRBD1. The CDR3 contains 15 residues. V gave up 4 bases and J gave up 1 base; unmatched junction bases: 4. Germline V CDR1 and CDR2: SGHRS, YFSETQ. This CDR3 is CASSQGQLNTGELFF. CDR3 bases: TGCGCCAGCAGCCAGGGACAGTTGAACACCGGGGAGCTGTTTTTT.

This clonotype was counted at least ten times. This sequence joins TRBV5-1 and TRBJ2-7, with 9 bases lining up with TRBD1. V lost 3 bases, J lost 4 bases, and 2 bases stayed unmatched. The CDR3 totals 13 residues. Germline V lookup: CDR1 SGHRS, CDR2 YFSETQ. In DNA form, the CDR3 reads TGCGCCAGCAGCTGGACAGGGGATTACGAGCAGTACTTC. As protein: CASSWTGDYEQYF. The whole variable domain, remainder taken from reference TRBV5-1 and TRBJ2-7, is KAGVTQTPRYLIKTRGQQVTLSCSPISGHRSVSWYQQTPGQGLQFLFEYFSETQRNKGNFPGRFSGRQFSNSRSEMNVSTLELGDSALYLCASSWTGDYEQYFGPGTRLTVT.

The J gene is TRBJ2-1, the V gene TRBV7-7, with D perhaps TRBD2 (6 bases). Trimming took 5 bases from V and 9 from J, leaving 17 bases between them. In germline, CDR1 is SSHAT, CDR2 FNYEAQ (reference sequence). The CDR3 sequence is 14 residues long. The DNA of the CDR3 is TGTGCCAGCAGCCCGCGACTAGAAACCGTTGAGCAGTTCTTC. It translates to CASSPRLETVEQFF.

This clonotype showed up many times. The chain employs TRBV3-1 and TRBJ2-1; 8 bases match TRBD1. V was clipped by 3 bases and J by 6 bases; unmatched bases: 4. CDR1 is LGHDT and CDR2 is YNNKEL in the germline V gene (reference sequence). The length of the CDR3 is 14 residues. The CDR3: CASSQQTGVNEQFF. CDR3 DNA sequence: TGTGCCAGCAGCCAGCAGACAGGGGTCAATGAGCAGTTCTTC.